These T cell receptor beta chains were read from a single sample in a study of blood T cell repertoires in COVID-19. The method was immunoSEQ multiplex PCR; TCRdb's version includes in-frame clones alone and lacks a portion of them. This table holds about 230,000 clones, about 90% found once. Sequencing input: peripheral blood. The source is a woman aged 60-75 years with acute or convalescent COVID-19. Both conserved end residues are part of each CDR3. D genes are given only for firm matches. Size values are once, few and many counts, or a class for expanded clones, and some rows have none.

D: NA; size: NA; V: TRBV15; J: TRBJ2-3; DNA: TGTGCCACCAGCAGAGGATTAGCTCCAGATACGCAGTATTTT; CDR3: CATSRGLAPDTQYF
D: TRBD2; size: NA; V: TRBV7-3; J: TRBJ2-5; DNA: TGTGCCAGCAGCCCTAGCGGGTCGCAAGAGACCCAGTACTTC; CDR3: CASSPSGSQETQYF
D: TRBD1; size: few; V: TRBV7-9; J: TRBJ1-2; DNA: TGTGCCAGCAGTCCCTTACCCGGACAGGGGCACTACACCTTC; CDR3: CASSPLPGQGHYTF
D: NA; size: NA; V: TRBV7-9; J: TRBJ2-3; DNA: TGTGCCAGCAGCCATCCCAGTGAAGTAAATACGCAGTATTTT; CDR3: CASSHPSEVNTQYF
D: NA; size: NA; V: TRBV7-3; J: TRBJ1-1; DNA: TGTGCCAGCAGCTTACATAGTACCCACACTGAAGCTTTCTTT; CDR3: CASSLHSTHTEAFF
D: NA; size: few; V: TRBV18; J: TRBJ1-1; DNA: TGTGCCAGCTCACAAGGACAGAACACTGAAGCTTTCTTT; CDR3: CASSQGQNTEAFF
D: NA; size: NA; V: TRBV6-1; J: TRBJ1-2; DNA: TGTGCCAGCAGTGAACGGGGGGGCTCATTCTATGGCTACACCTTC; CDR3: CASSERGGSFYGYTF
D: NA; size: NA; V: TRBV18; J: TRBJ2-7; DNA: TGTGCCAGCTCACCACCGGGTCAGGGCACCTACGAGCAGTACTTC; CDR3: CASSPPGQGTYEQYF
D: TRBD1; size: NA; V: TRBV11-3; J: TRBJ2-7; DNA: TGTGCCAGCAGCCACAGGACAGGGAAGAACTACGAGCAGTACTTC; CDR3: CASSHRTGKNYEQYF
D: NA; size: once; V: TRBV28; J: TRBJ1-2; DNA: TGTGCCAGCCTGAGTGGGGCCCTGGGCTACACCTTC; CDR3: CASLSGALGYTF
D: TRBD2; size: NA; V: TRBV30; J: TRBJ2-2; DNA: TGTGCCTGGAGACGTATGGGGGGAGGGACCGGGGAGCTGTTTTTT; CDR3: CAWRRMGGGTGELFF
D: TRBD1; size: NA; V: TRBV6-5; J: TRBJ1-2; DNA: TGTGCCAGCAGTTCCGGGACAGCGTCTTATGGCTACACCTTC; CDR3: CASSSGTASYGYTF
D: TRBD2; size: NA; V: TRBV11-3; J: TRBJ2-2; DNA: TGTGCCAGCAGCTCCGGGACTAGCGGGGGCGGGGAGCTGTTTTTT; CDR3: CASSSGTSGGGELFF
D: TRBD1; size: NA; V: TRBV10-2; J: TRBJ1-3; DNA: TGCGCCAGCAGTGCCAGACAGGGGGCTGGAAACACCATATATTTT; CDR3: CASSARQGAGNTIYF
D: NA; size: NA; V: TRBV6-4; J: TRBJ2-3; DNA: TGTGCCAGCAGGAACTCGTACAGGGATACGCAGTATTTT; CDR3: CASRNSYRDTQYF
D: TRBD2; size: NA; V: TRBV10-3; J: TRBJ2-7; DNA: TGTGCCATCAGTACCTCGACTAGCGGGAGGATCCACGAGCAGTACTTC; CDR3: CAISTSTSGRIHEQYF
D: TRBD1; size: NA; V: TRBV28; J: TRBJ2-7; DNA: TGTGCCAGCAGAGGGACAGGGAAGAGCTCCTACGAGCAGTACTTC; CDR3: CASRGTGKSSYEQYF
D: NA; size: NA; V: TRBV23-1; J: TRBJ1-1; DNA: TGCGCCAGCAGTCAAGAGGGACTCGGCGCTTTCTTT; CDR3: CASSQEGLGAFF
D: NA; size: NA; V: TRBV24-1; J: TRBJ2-1; DNA: TGTGCCACCAGTACGAGACAGGCCTACAATGAGCAGTTCTTC; CDR3: CATSTRQAYNEQFF
D: NA; size: NA; V: TRBV6-2/TRBV6-3; J: TRBJ1-1; DNA: TGTGCCAGCAGCTTACATATGAACACTGAAGCTTTCTTT; CDR3: CASSLHMNTEAFF
D: NA; size: NA; V: TRBV6-6; J: TRBJ2-7; DNA: TGTGCCAGCAGTTACGTCAGCTACGAGCAGTACTTC; CDR3: CASSYVSYEQYF
D: NA; size: NA; V: TRBV7-9; J: TRBJ2-7; DNA: TGTGCCAGCGTCAACCGGCAGACCCCGGGCGAGCAGTACTTC; CDR3: CASVNRQTPGEQYF
D: NA; size: NA; V: TRBV9; J: TRBJ2-1; DNA: TGTGCCAGCAGCATCAGGGGTGAGCCCTACAATGAGCAGTTCTTC; CDR3: CASSIRGEPYNEQFF
D: NA; size: NA; V: TRBV7-9; J: TRBJ2-1; DNA: TGTGCCAGCAGCTTAAGACTTGAGCAGTTCTTC; CDR3: CASSLRLEQFF
D: NA; size: NA; V: TRBV15; J: TRBJ1-6; DNA: TGTGCCACCAGCAGAGATGGAGGGGAAAGGTCACCCCTCCACTTT; CDR3: CATSRDGGERSPLHF
D: TRBD1; size: NA; V: TRBV5-1; J: TRBJ1-2; DNA: TGCGCCAGCAGCTTGGCTCGACAGGGCGCCGATGGCTACACCTTC; CDR3: CASSLARQGADGYTF
D: NA; size: NA; V: TRBV10-3; J: TRBJ1-5; DNA: TGTGCCATCAGGACAGGCGCGAATCAGCCCCAGCATTTT; CDR3: CAIRTGANQPQHF
D: TRBD1; size: NA; V: TRBV19; J: TRBJ1-5; DNA: TGTGCCAGTACCCCCCGTGGGACAGGGCACAATCAGCCCCAGCATTTT; CDR3: CASTPRGTGHNQPQHF
D: NA; size: NA; V: TRBV5-1; J: TRBJ2-3; DNA: TGCGCCAGCAGCTTCTCCGGAGTTGAGGGTACGCAGTATTTT; CDR3: CASSFSGVEGTQYF
D: TRBD2; size: NA; V: TRBV6-2/TRBV6-3; J: TRBJ2-2; DNA: TGTGCCAGCAGTCAATATAGCGGGAGTTCCGGGGAGCTGTTTTTT; CDR3: CASSQYSGSSGELFF
D: TRBD1; size: NA; V: TRBV18; J: TRBJ2-7; DNA: TGTGCCAGCTCCCGGGACAGTTACTCCTACGAGCAGTACTTC; CDR3: CASSRDSYSYEQYF
D: NA; size: NA; V: TRBV7-9; J: TRBJ1-3; DNA: TGTGCCAGCAGCTTAGCCAGGGTAAACACCATATATTTT; CDR3: CASSLARVNTIYF
D: NA; size: NA; V: TRBV2; J: TRBJ2-7; DNA: TGTGCCAGCAGTGAGGACACCAGGGGCTACGAGCAGTACTTC; CDR3: CASSEDTRGYEQYF
D: NA; size: NA; V: TRBV25-1; J: TRBJ1-2; DNA: TGTGCCAGCAGTGGTGGTCGTAGTCGGACCTTC; CDR3: CASSGGRSRTF
D: NA; size: NA; V: TRBV6-5; J: TRBJ2-7; DNA: TGTGCCAGCAGGGGTGGGACTTACTCCTACGAGCAGTACTTC; CDR3: CASRGGTYSYEQYF
D: TRBD2; size: NA; V: TRBV7-2; J: TRBJ2-5; DNA: TGTGCCAGCAGCCCCCCGGGACTAGCGGGGGGGCAAGAGACCCAGTACTTC; CDR3: CASSPPGLAGGQETQYF
D: TRBD2; size: NA; V: TRBV5-6; J: TRBJ2-3; DNA: TGTGCCAGCAGCTTCGAAGCGGGACCAGATACGCAGTATTTT; CDR3: CASSFEAGPDTQYF
D: NA; size: once; V: TRBV11-2; J: TRBJ1-2; DNA: TGTGCCAGCAGCTCTAGCGCGAACCTTATCAGGGGCTACACCTTC; CDR3: CASSSSANLIRGYTF
D: NA; size: NA; V: TRBV19; J: TRBJ1-3; DNA: TGTGCCAGTAGTCCATCACAGGGAACTGGAAACACCATATATTTT; CDR3: CASSPSQGTGNTIYF
D: NA; size: NA; V: TRBV2; J: TRBJ1-1; DNA: TGTGCCAGCAGTGTTAGCACTGAAGCTTTCTTT; CDR3: CASSVSTEAFF
D: NA; size: NA; V: TRBV28; J: TRBJ2-1; DNA: TGTGCCAGCGTGGGCAGCTCCTACAATGAGCAGTTCTTC; CDR3: CASVGSSYNEQFF
D: NA; size: once; V: TRBV3-1/TRBV3-2; J: TRBJ1-5; DNA: TGTGCCAGCAGCCAAGGAGCGTATCAGCCCCAGCATTTT; CDR3: CASSQGAYQPQHF